This entry describes one TCR beta chain. J was trimmed by 2 bases and V by 4 bases; bases with no gene match: 7. The length of the CDR3 is 15 residues. Germline assignment: CDR1 LNHNV and CDR2 YYDKDF (reference sequence). This sample is part of a study of blood T cell repertoires in COVID-19. The protocol was immunoSEQ multiplex PCR, while the TCRdb copy is restricted to in-frame clones and leaves out a portion. The sample yields roughly 250,000 clones, around 84% seen once. This chain links TRBV15 with TRBJ1-2, with 7 bases that match TRBD1. The sequence was obtained from a woman between 50 and 59 years old who had recovered from COVID-19. Sequencing input: PBMCs or T cells enriched from blood (not recorded which). CDR3 region: CATSTRDSSNYGYTF. CDR3 DNA: TGTGCCACCAGCACCAGGGACAGCTCGAACTATGGCTACACCTTC. Looking up the rest from reference TRBV15 and TRBJ1-2 gives the full variable domain: DAMVIQNPRYQVTQFGKPVTLSCSQTLNHNVMYWYQQKSSQAPKLLFHYYDKDFNNEADTPDNFQSRRPNTSFCFLDIRSPGLGDTAMYLCATSTRDSSNYGYTFGSGTRLTVV.